This T cell receptor (beta chain) was found in a study of shared clonotypes between healthy human individuals. Sequenced by immunoSEQ multiplex PCR; TCRdb stores in-frame clones only, minus some. The sample lists approximately 2.5 million clones, approximately 93% occurring once. Study-level results: Sorted-subset sequencing, rarefaction showed, was incomplete despite large depth.

Of note for this clone: Antigen unknown.

The CDR3 is made up of 13 amino acids. The ends were cut back, 6 bases at V and 4 bases at J, with 12 bases in the middle. Per germline, CDR1 MDHEN and CDR2 SYDVKM. Sequencing was carried out using naive CD4+ T cells from PBMCs. Subset reported: CD45RA+ positively selected. The V gene is TRBV28, the J gene TRBJ1-2; tentatively, D is TRBD1 (5 bases). The origin of this receptor is a man aged 18 to 30 in good health. Some clones in this sample may be carry-over from other donors' samples. CDR3 DNA: TGTGCCAGCAGAATGGACATGTCCTATGGCTACACCTTC. Amino acids: CASRMDMSYGYTF.